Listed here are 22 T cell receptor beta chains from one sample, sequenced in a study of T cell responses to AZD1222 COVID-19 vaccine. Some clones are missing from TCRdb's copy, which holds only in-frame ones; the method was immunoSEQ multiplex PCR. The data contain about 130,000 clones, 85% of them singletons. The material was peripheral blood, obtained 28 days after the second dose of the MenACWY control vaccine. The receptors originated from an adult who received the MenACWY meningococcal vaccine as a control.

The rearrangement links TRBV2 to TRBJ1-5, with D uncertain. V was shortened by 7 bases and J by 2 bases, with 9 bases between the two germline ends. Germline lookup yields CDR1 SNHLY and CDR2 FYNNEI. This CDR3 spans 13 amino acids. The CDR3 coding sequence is TGTGCCAGCAAGGCGCAGGGCAATCAGCCCCAGCATTTT. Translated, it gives CASKAQGNQPQHF.

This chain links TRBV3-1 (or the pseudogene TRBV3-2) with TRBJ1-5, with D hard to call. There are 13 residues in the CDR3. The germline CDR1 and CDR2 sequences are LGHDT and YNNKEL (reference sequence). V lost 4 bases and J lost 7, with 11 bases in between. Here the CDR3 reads CASSRSTGQPQHF. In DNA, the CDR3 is TGTGCCAGCAGCCGTAGTACGGGCCAGCCCCAGCATTTT.

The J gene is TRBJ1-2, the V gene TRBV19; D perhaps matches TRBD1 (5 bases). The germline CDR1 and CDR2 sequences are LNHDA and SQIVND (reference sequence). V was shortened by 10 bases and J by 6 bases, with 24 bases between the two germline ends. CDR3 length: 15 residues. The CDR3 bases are TGTGCCACACAATCACCCTTGGGCAGGGTGAATGGCTACACCTTC. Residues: CATQSPLGRVNGYTF.

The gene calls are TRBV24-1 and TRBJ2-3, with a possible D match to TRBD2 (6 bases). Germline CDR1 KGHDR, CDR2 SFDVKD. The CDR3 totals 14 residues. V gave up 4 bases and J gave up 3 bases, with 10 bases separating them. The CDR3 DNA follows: TGTGCCACCAGTGAGTCCGGGGGAACAGATACGCAGTATTTT. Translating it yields CATSESGGTDTQYF.

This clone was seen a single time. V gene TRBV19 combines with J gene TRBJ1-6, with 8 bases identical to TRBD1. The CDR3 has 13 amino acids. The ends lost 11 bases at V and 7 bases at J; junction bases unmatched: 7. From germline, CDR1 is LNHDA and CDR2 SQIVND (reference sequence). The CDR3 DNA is TGTGCCTGCTCCGGGACAGGCAATTCACCCCTCCACTTT. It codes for CACSGTGNSPLHF.

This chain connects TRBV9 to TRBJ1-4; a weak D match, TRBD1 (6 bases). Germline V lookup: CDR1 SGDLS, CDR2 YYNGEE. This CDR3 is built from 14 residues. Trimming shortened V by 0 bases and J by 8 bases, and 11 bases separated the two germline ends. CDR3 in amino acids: CASSVAQGEEKLFF. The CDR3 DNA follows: TGTGCCAGCAGCGTAGCACAGGGTGAAGAAAAACTGTTTTTT. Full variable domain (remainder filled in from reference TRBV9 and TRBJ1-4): DSGVTQTPKHLITATGQRVTLRCSPRSGDLSVYWYQQSLDQGLQFLIQYYNGEERAKGNILERFSAQQFPDLHSELNLSSLELGDSALYFCASSVAQGEEKLFFGSGTQLSVL.

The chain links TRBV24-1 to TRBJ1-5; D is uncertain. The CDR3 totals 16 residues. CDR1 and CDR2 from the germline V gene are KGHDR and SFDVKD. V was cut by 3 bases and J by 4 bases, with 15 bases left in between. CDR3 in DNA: TGTGCCACCAGTGATACATCCGGGTCCTGGAATCAGCCCCAGCATTTT. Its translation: CATSDTSGSWNQPQHF.

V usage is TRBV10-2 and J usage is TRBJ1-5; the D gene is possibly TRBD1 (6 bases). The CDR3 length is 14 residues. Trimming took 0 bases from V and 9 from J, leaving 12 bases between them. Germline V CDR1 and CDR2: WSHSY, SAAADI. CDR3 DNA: TGCGCCAGCAGTGAGTCAGGGGGGCAGAGGCCCCAGCATTTT. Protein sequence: CASSESGGQRPQHF.

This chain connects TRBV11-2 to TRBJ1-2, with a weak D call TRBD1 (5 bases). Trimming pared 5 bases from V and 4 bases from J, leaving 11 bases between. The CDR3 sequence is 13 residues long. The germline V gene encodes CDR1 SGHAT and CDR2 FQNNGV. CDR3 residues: CASSRTGRYGYTF. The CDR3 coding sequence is TGTGCCAGCAGCCGTACAGGTCGCTATGGCTACACCTTC.

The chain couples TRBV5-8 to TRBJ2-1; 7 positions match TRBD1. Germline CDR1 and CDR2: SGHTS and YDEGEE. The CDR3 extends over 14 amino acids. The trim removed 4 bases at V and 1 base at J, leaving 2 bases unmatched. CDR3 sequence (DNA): TGTGCCAGCAGCGTGGACAGGTCCTACAATGAGCAGTTCTTC. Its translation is CASSVDRSYNEQFF.

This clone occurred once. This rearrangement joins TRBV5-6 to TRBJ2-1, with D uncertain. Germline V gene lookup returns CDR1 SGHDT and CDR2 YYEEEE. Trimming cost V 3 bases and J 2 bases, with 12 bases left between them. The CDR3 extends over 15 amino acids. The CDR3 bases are TGTGCCAGCAGCTCCACTATGGTCACCTACAATGAGCAGTTCTTC. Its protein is CASSSTMVTYNEQFF. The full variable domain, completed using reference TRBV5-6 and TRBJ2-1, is DAGVTQSPTHLIKTRGQQVTLRCSPKSGHDTVSWYQQALGQGPQFIFQYYEEEERQRGNFPDRFSGHQFPNYSSELNVNALLLGDSALYLCASSSTMVTYNEQFFGPGTRLTVL.

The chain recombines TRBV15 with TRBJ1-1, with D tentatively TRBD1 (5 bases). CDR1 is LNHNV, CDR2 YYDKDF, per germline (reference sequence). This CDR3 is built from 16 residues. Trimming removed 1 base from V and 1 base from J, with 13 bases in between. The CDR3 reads CATSRGKGRQNTEAFF. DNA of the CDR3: TGTGCCACCAGCAGAGGTAAGGGACGTCAGAACACTGAAGCTTTCTTT.

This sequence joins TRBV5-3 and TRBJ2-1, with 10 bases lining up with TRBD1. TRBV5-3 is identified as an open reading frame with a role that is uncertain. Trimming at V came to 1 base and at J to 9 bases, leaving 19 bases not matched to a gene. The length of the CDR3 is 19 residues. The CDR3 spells CARSLCVWAPGQGLLEQFF. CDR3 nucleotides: TGTGCCAGAAGCTTGTGTGTCTGGGCACCGGGACAGGGGCTTCTTGAGCAGTTCTTC.

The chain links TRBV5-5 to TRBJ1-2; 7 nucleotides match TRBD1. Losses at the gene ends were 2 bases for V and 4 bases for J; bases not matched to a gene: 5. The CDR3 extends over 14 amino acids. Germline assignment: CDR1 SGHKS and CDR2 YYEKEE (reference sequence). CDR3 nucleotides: TGTGCCAGCAGCTTATGGGACAGAGTCTATGGCTACACCTTC. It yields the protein CASSLWDRVYGYTF.

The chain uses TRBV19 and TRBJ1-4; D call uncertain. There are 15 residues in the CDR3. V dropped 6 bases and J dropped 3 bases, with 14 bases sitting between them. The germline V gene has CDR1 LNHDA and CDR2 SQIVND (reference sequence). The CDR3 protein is CASSPSQTPNEKLFF. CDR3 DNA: TGTGCCAGTAGCCCAAGCCAAACCCCTAATGAAAAACTGTTTTTT.

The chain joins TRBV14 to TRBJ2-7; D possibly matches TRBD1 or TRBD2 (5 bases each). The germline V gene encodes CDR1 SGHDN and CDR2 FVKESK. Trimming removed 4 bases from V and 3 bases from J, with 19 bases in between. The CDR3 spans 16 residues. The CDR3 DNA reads TGTGCCAGCAGCCGCTCCGGGACCTACCTCTTCTACGAGCAGTACTTC. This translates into CASSRSGTYLFYEQYF.

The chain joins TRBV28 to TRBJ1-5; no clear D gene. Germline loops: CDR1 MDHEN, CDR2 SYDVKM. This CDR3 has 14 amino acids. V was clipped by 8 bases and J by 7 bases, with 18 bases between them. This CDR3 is CASDKHGSGQPQHF. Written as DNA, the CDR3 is TGTGCCAGCGATAAACACGGGAGCGGGCAGCCCCAGCATTTT.

The CDR3 protein is CATSDSSGRPLQETQYF. The CDR3 nucleotides are TGTGCCACCAGTGATTCTTCGGGACGGCCGTTACAAGAGACCCAGTACTTC. The chain is built from TRBV24-1 and TRBJ2-5, with D perhaps TRBD1 or TRBD2 (5 bases each). This CDR3 spans 17 amino acids. Per germline, CDR1 KGHDR and CDR2 SFDVKD. Trimming pared 2 bases from V and 2 bases from J, leaving 17 bases between.

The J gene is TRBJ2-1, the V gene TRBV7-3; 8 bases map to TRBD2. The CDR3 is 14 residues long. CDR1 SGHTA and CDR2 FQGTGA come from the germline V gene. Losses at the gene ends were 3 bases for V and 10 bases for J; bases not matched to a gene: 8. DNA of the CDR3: TGTGCCAGCAGCTTGTTGAGCGGGAGTGGGGAGCAGTTCTTC. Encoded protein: CASSLLSGSGEQFF.

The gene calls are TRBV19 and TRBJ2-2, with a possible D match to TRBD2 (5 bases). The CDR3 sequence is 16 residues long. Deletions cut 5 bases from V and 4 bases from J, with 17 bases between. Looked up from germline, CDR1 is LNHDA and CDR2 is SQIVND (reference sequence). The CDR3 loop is CASSPLGSVGTGELFF. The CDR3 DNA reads TGTGCCAGTAGTCCCCTAGGTAGCGTGGGCACCGGGGAGCTGTTTTTT.

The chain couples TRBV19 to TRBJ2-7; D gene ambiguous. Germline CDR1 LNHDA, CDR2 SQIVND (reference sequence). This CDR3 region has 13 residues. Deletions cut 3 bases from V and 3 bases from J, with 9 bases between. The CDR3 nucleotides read TGTGCCAGTAGTATTGGCTGGGACTACGAGCAGTACTTC. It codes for CASSIGWDYEQYF.

CDR3 sequence: CASSYRPLAQNEQYF. CDR3 nucleotides: TGTGCCAGCAGTTACCGTCCTCTAGCTCAGAACGAGCAGTACTTC. The rearrangement joins TRBV6-5 to TRBJ2-7; D is possibly TRBD2 (5 bases). The V gene's germline CDR1 is MNHEY and CDR2 SVGAGI. This CDR3 spans 15 amino acids. V lost 2 bases, J lost 5 bases, and 16 bases lay in between.